This TCR beta chain was recorded in a study of early T cells in non-severe SARS-CoV-2 infection. Study context: Sequencing input comprised bulk RNA from unsorted whole blood; chain pairing was not available.

The CDR3 extends over 16 amino acids. The germline V gene has CDR1 LGHNA and CDR2 YSLEER. Germline trimming cut 0 bases from V and 9 bases from J; bases unmatched to any gene: 8. Individual cDNA molecules received unique molecular identifiers during library preparation. TCRdb ran MiXCR on the 5' RACE reads and lists one entry per CDR3 protein. The data contain about 70,000 distinct CDR3 sequences, 9% to 10% of them singletons. The TCR sequence derives from an adult who was a healthcare worker with PCR-confirmed SARS-CoV-2 infection or an uninfected control (not recorded which). The chain has TRBV4-3 and TRBJ1-6; 7 bases align to TRBD1. The sample in question was whole blood, obtained at baseline. DNA for the CDR3: TGCGCCAGCAGCCAAGATGGGCAGGGGGGGATTTCACCCCTCCACTTT. Translating it yields CASSQDGQGGISPLHF.